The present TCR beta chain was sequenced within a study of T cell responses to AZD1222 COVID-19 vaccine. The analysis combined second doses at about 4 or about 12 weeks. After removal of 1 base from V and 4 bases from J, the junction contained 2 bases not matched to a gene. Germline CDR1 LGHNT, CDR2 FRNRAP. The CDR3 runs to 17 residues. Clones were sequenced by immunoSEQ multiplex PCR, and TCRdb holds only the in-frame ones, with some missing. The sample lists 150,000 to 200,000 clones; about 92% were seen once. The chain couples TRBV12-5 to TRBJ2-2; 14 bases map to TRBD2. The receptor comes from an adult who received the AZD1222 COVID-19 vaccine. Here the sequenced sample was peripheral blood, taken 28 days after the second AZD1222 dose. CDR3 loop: CASGLGTSGGSTGELFF. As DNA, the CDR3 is TGTGCTAGTGGTTTGGGGACTAGCGGGGGGTCCACCGGGGAGCTGTTTTTT.